The rows below give T cell receptor beta chains drawn from one sample of a study of blood T cell repertoires in COVID-19. The method was immunoSEQ multiplex PCR; TCRdb's version includes in-frame clones alone and lacks a portion of them. The profile shows around 150,000 clones, 80% to 90% of them singletons. The sequenced material came from peripheral blood. Receptor source: a man over 45 with active COVID-19. The CDR3 runs from the conserved cysteine through the conserved F or W. The D gene is left open where the match is weak. A clone size is listed for some rows: how often the clone was seen (once, few, many), or a class if it is expanded.

v_call: TRBV27; j_call: TRBJ1-5; d_call: NA; clone_size: NA; cdr3_length: 14; cdr3_nt: TGTGCCAGCAGTTTATCGCTTACAGGTCAGCCCCAGCATTTT; cdr3_aa: CASSLSLTGQPQHF
v_call: TRBV9; j_call: TRBJ2-3; d_call: NA; clone_size: NA; cdr3_length: 13; cdr3_nt: TGTGCCAGCAGCGTAGAACTACGGGGTACGCAGTATTTT; cdr3_aa: CASSVELRGTQYF
v_call: TRBV2; j_call: TRBJ2-5; d_call: TRBD2; clone_size: NA; cdr3_length: 18; cdr3_nt: TGTGCCAGCAGTGACCTTAAGGGACTAGCGGGGGGCTTAGAGACCCAGTACTTC; cdr3_aa: CASSDLKGLAGGLETQYF
v_call: TRBV24-1; j_call: TRBJ2-3; d_call: TRBD2; clone_size: once; cdr3_length: 17; cdr3_nt: TGTGCCACCAGTGATCCCTCCCCAGCGGGGCACCTCGGTACGCAGTATTTT; cdr3_aa: CATSDPSPAGHLGTQYF
v_call: TRBV6-2/TRBV6-3; j_call: TRBJ1-3; d_call: NA; clone_size: NA; cdr3_length: 15; cdr3_nt: TGTGCCAGCAGTTACTCGAGGGGGAGTGGAAACACCATATATTTT; cdr3_aa: CASSYSRGSGNTIYF
v_call: TRBV6-5; j_call: TRBJ1-2; d_call: NA; clone_size: NA; cdr3_length: 14; cdr3_nt: TGTGCCACGTCCGCGGGGATTACTAACTATGGCTACACCTTC; cdr3_aa: CATSAGITNYGYTF
v_call: TRBV27; j_call: TRBJ2-7; d_call: NA; clone_size: NA; cdr3_length: 14; cdr3_nt: TGTGCCAGCAGTTTACACCGGTATTCCTACGAGCAGTACTTC; cdr3_aa: CASSLHRYSYEQYF
v_call: TRBV18; j_call: TRBJ2-5; d_call: NA; clone_size: NA; cdr3_length: 14; cdr3_nt: TGTGCCAGCTCCCCAGGAGCGGGCCAAGAGACCCAGTACTTC; cdr3_aa: CASSPGAGQETQYF
v_call: TRBV2; j_call: TRBJ1-3; d_call: NA; clone_size: many; cdr3_length: 14; cdr3_nt: TGTGCCAGCAGAGTAGGGGCGGCCGGAAACACCATATATTTT; cdr3_aa: CASRVGAAGNTIYF
v_call: TRBV27; j_call: TRBJ2-1; d_call: NA; clone_size: NA; cdr3_length: 13; cdr3_nt: TGTGCCAGCAGCACCGGACATTACAATGAGCAGTTCTTC; cdr3_aa: CASSTGHYNEQFF
v_call: TRBV11-2; j_call: TRBJ1-2; d_call: TRBD1; clone_size: NA; cdr3_length: 15; cdr3_nt: TGTGCCAGCAGCCCCACCGGGACAGCATTCGGAGGCTACACCTTC; cdr3_aa: CASSPTGTAFGGYTF
v_call: TRBV18; j_call: TRBJ1-2; d_call: TRBD1; clone_size: NA; cdr3_length: 17; cdr3_nt: TGTGCCAGCTCACTCACGATTGGCCCGACAGGGGAAAGGGGCTACACCTTC; cdr3_aa: CASSLTIGPTGERGYTF
v_call: TRBV11-2; j_call: TRBJ1-1; d_call: TRBD1; clone_size: NA; cdr3_length: 13; cdr3_nt: TGTGCCAGCAGCGGACGACAGGGAGGTTTAGCTTTCTTT; cdr3_aa: CASSGRQGGLAFF
v_call: TRBV7-2; j_call: TRBJ2-7; d_call: NA; clone_size: NA; cdr3_length: 13; cdr3_nt: TGTGCCAGCAGCTTAGGAGCTAGAGGAGAGCAGTACTTC; cdr3_aa: CASSLGARGEQYF
v_call: TRBV7-2; j_call: TRBJ2-7; d_call: TRBD2; clone_size: once; cdr3_length: 15; cdr3_nt: TGTGCCAGCAGCTTAACCCGGGGGGGACGGGACGAGCAGTACTTC; cdr3_aa: CASSLTRGGRDEQYF
v_call: TRBV11-2; j_call: TRBJ1-2; d_call: TRBD1; clone_size: NA; cdr3_length: 13; cdr3_nt: TGTGCCAGCAGCCAGGGACAGGGCTATGGCTACACCTTC; cdr3_aa: CASSQGQGYGYTF